Below are 29 T cell receptor beta chains sequenced from a single sample in a study of cytomegalovirus exposure and HLA in healthy donors. The method was immunoSEQ multiplex PCR; TCRdb's version includes in-frame clones alone and lacks a portion of them. The data contain under 200,000 clones, 65% to 90% of them singletons. Material for sequencing was PBMCs. These receptors were taken from a woman under 30 in good health and CMV-seronegative.

This clone has only a few counts. Other DNA sequences in this sample translate to the same CDR3. This rearrangement joins TRBV2 to TRBJ1-2; weak D call: TRBD1 (6 bases). Trimming took off 0 bases at V and 4 bases at J, with 6 bases between the two ends. CDR1 SNHLY and CDR2 FYNNEI come from the germline V gene. This CDR3 has 13 residues. The CDR3 is CASSEAGGYGYTF. CDR3 coding DNA: TGTGCCAGCAGTGAAGCAGGGGGCTATGGCTACACCTTC.

This clone was seen a few times. V usage is TRBV4-1 and J usage is TRBJ2-7; D uncertain. Per the germline V gene, CDR1 is MGHRA and CDR2 is YSYEKL. This CDR3 comprises 14 residues. The V gene lost 1 base and the J gene lost 0 bases, with 7 bases spanning the gap. The CDR3 nucleotides are TGCGCCAGCAGCCAAGGCTACAGCTCCTACGAGCAGTACTTC. It yields the protein CASSQGYSSYEQYF.

The rearrangement uses TRBV9 and TRBJ1-2, with a tentative D call TRBD1 (5 bases). This CDR3 comprises 15 residues. The V gene's germline CDR1 is SGDLS and CDR2 YYNGEE. V shed 2 bases and J shed 4 bases, with 15 bases lying between them. In DNA, the CDR3 is TGTGCCAGCAGCGTCTGTATGGCAGGGTGCTATGGCTACACCTTC. Residues: CASSVCMAGCYGYTF.

This sequence joins TRBV30 and TRBJ2-7, with D hard to call. CDR1 is GTSNPN and CDR2 is SVGIG in the germline V gene (reference sequence). The CDR3 is 13 amino acids. V lost 2 bases and J 0 bases, leaving 8 bases between the germline ends. CDR3 sequence (DNA): TGTGCCTGGAGTAAAGCGAGCTCCTACGAGCAGTACTTC. Its translation: CAWSKASSYEQYF.

The rearrangement uses TRBV11-2 and TRBJ1-2, with 7 bases identical to TRBD1. J was trimmed by 6 bases and V by 4 bases; bases with no gene match: 11. The length of the CDR3 is 15 residues. Germline V gives CDR1 SGHAT, CDR2 FQNNGV. The CDR3 is CASSSQTGPRDGYTF. DNA for the CDR3: TGTGCCAGCAGCTCCCAGACAGGGCCTAGGGATGGCTACACCTTC.

The chain has TRBV7-2 and TRBJ2-6; 9 nucleotides match TRBD1. Germline V CDR1 and CDR2: SGHTA, FQGNSA. V gave up 6 bases and J gave up 1 base; unmatched junction bases: 7. This CDR3 has 17 residues. Written as DNA, the CDR3 is TGTGCCAGCAGGTCGAACAGGGGGCGGTCTGGGGCCAACGTCCTGACTTTC. Residues: CASRSNRGRSGANVLTF.

This chain connects TRBV27 to TRBJ2-7, with 9 bases identical to TRBD2. Germline V CDR1 and CDR2: MNHEY, SMNVEV (reference sequence). The CDR3 contains 17 residues. Trimming took 0 bases from V and 6 from J; bases not matched to a gene: 12. The CDR3 DNA reads as TGTGCCAGCAGTTTATCCTTTTTGGGCGGGAGGGCTTCCGAGCAGTACTTC. Its translation: CASSLSFLGGRASEQYF.

This clone was seen just once. This chain links TRBV7-8 with TRBJ1-1; D call uncertain. This CDR3 spans 17 amino acids. V lost 3 bases to trimming and J lost 4 bases, with 21 bases between them. CDR1 and CDR2 (germline): SGHVS, FQNEAQ. Written as DNA, the CDR3 is TGTGCCAGCAGCTTCAAGGCAATTGGGCAGGTGGTCACTGAAGCTTTCTTT. It encodes CASSFKAIGQVVTEAFF.

The J gene is TRBJ1-4, the V gene TRBV10-3, with 8 bases aligning to TRBD1. CDR3 length equals 16 residues. Looked up from germline, CDR1 is ENHRY and CDR2 is SYGVKD. J gave up 6 bases and V 3 bases, and 9 bases lay outside the gene matches. CDR3 in amino acids: CAISDPSGGKDEKLFF. The CDR3 coding sequence is TGTGCCATCAGTGACCCTTCAGGGGGCAAGGATGAAAAACTGTTTTTT.

The count of this clone is one. The chain employs TRBV7-3 and TRBJ2-2, with 15 bases aligning to TRBD2. The germline V gene encodes CDR1 SGHTA and CDR2 FQGTGA. This CDR3 has 17 amino acids. After removal of 4 bases from V and 6 bases from J, the junction contained 6 bases not matched to a gene. In DNA, the CDR3 is TGTGCCAGCAGCTCCCCGGGACTAGCGGGGGGAGCCGGGGAGCTGTTTTTT. Translated, it gives CASSSPGLAGGAGELFF.

The V and J genes are TRBV14 and TRBJ2-3; D is perhaps TRBD2 (7 bases). This CDR3 has 14 amino acids. Germline CDR1 SGHDN, CDR2 FVKESK. Trimming cost V 4 bases and J 0 bases, with 8 bases left between them. The DNA of the CDR3 is TGTGCCAGCAGCCGGGGGGGCAGCACAGATACGCAGTATTTT. Amino acid sequence: CASSRGGSTDTQYF.

V gene TRBV2 combines with J gene TRBJ1-1; no clear D. The CDR3 spans 15 residues. Trimming stripped 1 base from V and 4 bases from J, with 13 bases between. CDR1 and CDR2 (germline): SNHLY, FYNNEI. For the CDR3, the DNA is TGTGCCAGCAGTGAAGGGGAGGGTTGGACCACTGAAGCTTTCTTT. Residues: CASSEGEGWTTEAFF.

V usage is TRBV4-1 and J usage is TRBJ2-7; a possible D gene is TRBD1 (5 bases). CDR1 MGHRA and CDR2 YSYEKL come from the germline V gene. Trimming removed 3 bases at V and 6 bases at J, with 21 bases between. This CDR3 contains 16 residues. The CDR3 is CASSHHPRVLGSEQYF. The CDR3 region has the DNA TGCGCCAGCAGCCATCACCCCAGGGTCTTGGGTAGCGAGCAGTACTTC.

The genes are TRBV6-5 and TRBJ2-7, with 11 nucleotides matching TRBD1. The CDR3 covers 14 residues. The germline V gene encodes CDR1 MNHEY and CDR2 SVGAGI. Trimming cost V 5 bases and J 6 bases; bases outside gene matches: 6. The CDR3 here is CASSRTGGRGEQYF. The CDR3 DNA reads as TGTGCCAGCAGTCGGACAGGGGGCCGAGGCGAGCAGTACTTC.

V usage is TRBV4-1 and J usage is TRBJ2-1; 9 nucleotides match TRBD2. Germline trimming cut 4 bases from V and 0 bases from J; bases unmatched to any gene: 4. Germline-derived CDR1 and CDR2 are MGHRA and YSYEKL. The CDR3 spans 16 residues. The CDR3 region is CASSLLAGSSYNEQFF. In DNA, the CDR3 is TGCGCCAGCAGCCTGCTAGCGGGAAGCTCCTACAATGAGCAGTTCTTC.

The chain links TRBV27 to TRBJ2-6; D unclear. Trimming took off 3 bases at V and 0 bases at J, with 3 bases between the two ends. The CDR3 totals 14 residues. Germline-derived CDR1 and CDR2 are MNHEY and SMNVEV (reference sequence). The CDR3 sequence is CASSFISGANVLTF. The DNA of the CDR3 is TGTGCCAGCAGTTTTATCTCTGGGGCCAACGTCCTGACTTTC.

As regards this clone: The conserved phenylalanine or tryptophan is not found at the CDR3 terminus, so this likely reflects a read error. The DNA is omitted, as the CDR3 cannot be located on it reliably, and the CDR3 follows TCRdb's listing. The rearrangement uses TRBV5-6 and TRBJ1-1; no DNA check was done on the table's D call, TRBD1. The CDR3 extends over 11 residues, inclusive of both ends. Germline CDR1 SGHDT, CDR2 YYEEEE. The CDR3 loop reads CASSREGQADV.

The V call is TRBV5-1, the J call TRBJ2-1; D not resolved. The V end was cut by 0 bases, the J end by 8 bases, with 18 bases between. This CDR3 comprises 16 residues. The germline CDR1 and CDR2 sequences are SGHRS and YFSETQ. CDR3 region: CASSLGWQEDFDEQFF. CDR3 nucleotides: TGCGCCAGCAGCTTGGGCTGGCAGGAAGATTTCGATGAGCAGTTCTTC.

CDR3: CASSDIQGSQETQYF. The CDR3, as DNA: TGTGCCAGCAGCGATATCCAGGGGAGCCAAGAGACCCAGTACTTC. The J gene is TRBJ2-5, the V gene TRBV9; weak D call: TRBD1 (6 bases). CDR1 and CDR2 from the germline V gene are SGDLS and YYNGEE. The CDR3 covers 15 residues. V lost 3 bases and J lost 1, with 13 bases in between.

The rearrangement links TRBV5-1 to TRBJ1-3; 8 bases align to TRBD1. J lost 0 bases, V lost 4 bases, and 6 bases had no gene match. The CDR3 loop spans 16 amino acids. The V gene's germline CDR1 is SGHRS and CDR2 YFSETQ. DNA for the CDR3: TGCGCCAGCAGCCTCCCGACAGGGGCCTCTGGAAACACCATATATTTT. Its protein product is CASSLPTGASGNTIYF.

DNA of the CDR3: TGTGCTAGTGCTCAAGGACAGAACTACGAGCAGTACTTC. Its protein is CASAQGQNYEQYF. The chain recombines TRBV12-5 with TRBJ2-7, with D possibly matching TRBD1 (6 bases). The CDR3 consists of 13 residues. CDR1 and CDR2 (germline): LGHNT, FRNRAP. Trimming pared 7 bases from V and 3 bases from J, leaving 13 bases between.

The V and J genes are TRBV7-9 and TRBJ2-7; 7 positions agree with TRBD2. This CDR3 contains 16 residues. V was pared by 5 bases and J by 5 bases, with 15 bases of the junction left unmatched. Germline V CDR1 and CDR2: SEHNR, FQNEAQ (reference sequence). The CDR3 DNA sequence: TGTGCCAGCAGCCTAGGATGGGCGGGGGTTCGTGACGAGCAGTACTTC. Amino acids: CASSLGWAGVRDEQYF.

The sample holds one count of this clone. The V call is TRBV10-3, the J call TRBJ1-2; D is uncertain. CDR1 is ENHRY and CDR2 is SYGVKD in the germline V gene. Trimming shortened V by 2 bases and J by 4 bases, and 8 bases separated the two germline ends. The CDR3 has 13 residues. CDR3 amino acids: CAISEGGIYGYTF. In DNA, the CDR3 is TGTGCCATCAGTGAGGGAGGGATCTATGGCTACACCTTC.

The chain carries TRBV5-1 and TRBJ1-1; 8 bases are a match to TRBD1. This CDR3 contains 13 residues. The V and J ends lost 1 base and 4 bases, in that order; junction bases with no gene match: 0. CDR1 is SGHRS, CDR2 YFSETQ, per germline. CDR3 sequence: CASSLTGGTEAFF. The CDR3 nucleotides are TGCGCCAGCAGCTTGACAGGGGGCACTGAAGCTTTCTTT.

This CDR3 is CASSPGQGREQYF. In DNA form, the CDR3 reads TGTGCCAGCTCACCCGGACAGGGACGCGAGCAGTACTTC. The chain joins TRBV18 to TRBJ2-7, with TRBD1 identical over 8 bases. V lost 3 bases, J lost 6 bases, and 4 bases stayed unmatched. The CDR3 length is 13 residues. In germline, CDR1 is KGHSH, CDR2 LQKENI.

This clone showed up just once. This chain uses TRBV20-1 with TRBJ1-2; D gene unclear. Germline V CDR1 and CDR2: DFQATT, SNEGSKA (reference sequence). The length of the CDR3 is 8 residues. CDR3 in amino acids: CSGDRYTF. The CDR3 coding sequence is TGCAGCGGGGATCGCTACACCTTC.

This chain joins TRBV30 and TRBJ2-5; tentative D call: TRBD1 (6 bases). This CDR3 is 13 amino acids long. Germline lookup yields CDR1 GTSNPN and CDR2 SVGIG (reference sequence). V was clipped by 4 bases and J by 4 bases, with 13 bases between them. The DNA for the CDR3 is TGTGCCTGGAACCCAGGGGATTCAGAGACCCAGTACTTC. Its translation: CAWNPGDSETQYF.

This clone occurred a few times. The junction departs from the called germline gene at one end, perhaps through a read error. The CDR3: CASSSQQGLHF. In nucleotides, the CDR3 is TGTGCCAGCAGCTCCCAACAGGGGTTACACTTC. This chain links TRBV11-2 with TRBJ2-7, with TRBD1 identical over 7 bases. There are 11 residues in the CDR3. Per germline, CDR1 SGHAT and CDR2 FQNNGV. Full variable domain (outside the CDR3, taken from reference TRBV11-2 and TRBJ2-7): EAGVAQSPRYKIIEKRQSVAFWCNPISGHATLYWYQQILGQGPKLLIQFQNNGVVDDSQLPKDRFSAERLKGVDSTLKIQPAKLEDSAVYLCASSSQQGLHFGPGTRLTVT.

This chain connects TRBV27 to TRBJ1-5; the D gene is possibly TRBD1 (6 bases). CDR1 is MNHEY, CDR2 SMNVEV, per germline (reference sequence). The ends were cut back, 6 bases at V and 0 bases at J, with 12 bases in the middle. CDR3 length equals 15 residues. CDR3 loop: CASRPGQGSNQPQHF. DNA of the CDR3: TGTGCCAGCAGACCGGGACAAGGTAGCAATCAGCCCCAGCATTTT.